The clone carrying this T cell receptor (beta chain) was observed once. This record comes from a study of blood T cell repertoires in COVID-19. The V segment lost 4 bases and the J segment 5 bases; nucleotides outside the gene matches: 19. Germline-derived CDR1 and CDR2 are SGHRS and YFSETQ. The CDR3 is made up of 18 amino acids. Using immunoSEQ multiplex PCR, the repertoire was profiled, and TCRdb retains in-frame clones only, with some absent. Among some 240,000 clones listed, approximately 83% were seen once. The TCR sequence derives from a woman aged 40 to 55 with acute COVID-19. This chain uses TRBV5-1 with TRBJ1-2; TRBD1 matches 8 bases. The sequencing sample was made of PBMCs or T cells enriched from blood (not recorded which). The chain's CDR3 is CASSLPGTGIPGGYGYTF. In DNA form, the CDR3 reads TGCGCCAGCAGCCTCCCCGGGACAGGCATCCCTGGGGGGTATGGCTACACCTTC.